These 11 T cell receptor beta chains share one sample of origin, sequenced in a study of T cells in localized non-small cell lung cancer. Sequenced by immunoSEQ multiplex PCR; TCRdb stores in-frame clones only, minus some. Of 70,000 to 95,000 clones listed, approximately 91% were seen once; the top ten hold 4.1%. Source: PBMCs, taken before any cancer treatment. The receptors shown here come from a woman between 40 and 69 years old with stage II squamous cell lung carcinoma.

The rearrangement joins TRBV12-5 to TRBJ2-7; D uncertain. The CDR3 runs to 13 residues. The V end was cut by 5 bases, the J end by 3 bases, with 11 bases between. Germline CDR1 and CDR2: LGHNT and FRNRAP. In DNA, the CDR3 is TGTGCTAGTGGTGGAAGCCGGAACTACGAGCAGTACTTC. This translates into CASGGSRNYEQYF.

The chain employs TRBV4-2 and TRBJ2-5, with 15 bases lining up with TRBD2. The CDR3 runs to 16 residues. Germline V gives CDR1 LGHNA, CDR2 YNFKEQ. With V trimmed by 4 bases and J by 2 bases, 2 bases remained unmatched. CDR3 DNA sequence: TGTGCCAGCAGCCTTGGGACTAGCGGGGGGCAAGAGACCCAGTACTTC. This gives the protein CASSLGTSGGQETQYF.

The V gene is TRBV2, the J gene TRBJ1-4; D is ambiguous. V lost 0 bases and J 10 bases, leaving 18 bases between the germline ends. This CDR3 has 16 amino acids. The germline CDR1 and CDR2 sequences are SNHLY and FYNNEI. DNA of the CDR3: TGTGCCAGCAGTGAAGCGCGAAGGTCTGGGGTTTCAAAACTGTTTTTT. Translation: CASSEARRSGVSKLFF.

V is TRBV6-5 and J is TRBJ2-7; perhaps TRBD2 as D (5 bases). The germline gives CDR1 MNHEY, CDR2 SVGAGI. V lost 0 bases and J 6 bases, leaving 9 bases between the germline ends. CDR3 length: 13 residues. In DNA form, the CDR3 reads TGTGCCAGCAGTTACTCGAGAGGGCTCGAGCAGTACTTC. It encodes CASSYSRGLEQYF.

The V gene is TRBV4-2, the J gene TRBJ1-4, with D possibly TRBD1 on 5 matching bases. The CDR3 has 15 amino acids. V was pared by 0 bases and J by 7 bases, with 12 bases between. Germline values: CDR1 LGHNA, CDR2 YNFKEQ. CDR3 DNA: TGTGCCAGCAGCCAAGAGTGGGACGTGAGTGAAAAACTGTTTTTT. The encoded protein is CASSQEWDVSEKLFF.

The chain joins TRBV7-6 to TRBJ1-1, with D uncertain. Trimming removed 1 base at V and 0 bases at J, with 3 bases between. Germline CDR1 and CDR2: SGHVS and FNYEAQ. The CDR3 has 13 residues. CDR3 residues: CASSLEVNTEAFF. The CDR3 DNA reads TGTGCCAGCAGCTTAGAAGTGAACACTGAAGCTTTCTTT.

The chain has TRBV28 and TRBJ1-1; 7 nucleotides align to TRBD1. CDR1 and CDR2 (germline): MDHEN, SYDVKM. CDR3 size: 14 residues. With 7 bases clipped from V and 6 bases from J, the junction kept 11 bases outside the gene matches. The CDR3, as DNA: TGTGCCAGCAACCCCACAGGGGTTTCCCCTGAAGCTTTCTTT. Translation: CASNPTGVSPEAFF.

This chain uses TRBV5-1 with TRBJ1-1; D gene uncertain. The CDR3 runs 14 residues. Trimming stripped 2 bases from V and 1 base from J, with 9 bases between. The germline CDR1 and CDR2 sequences are SGHRS and YFSETQ. CDR3 in amino acids: CASSLPQGNTEAFF. CDR3 DNA sequence: TGCGCCAGCAGCTTACCTCAAGGGAACACTGAAGCTTTCTTT.

V gene TRBV10-3 combines with J gene TRBJ1-5; weak D call: TRBD1 (5 bases). Trimming cost V 0 bases and J 2 bases, with 11 bases left between them. Germline assignment: CDR1 ENHRY and CDR2 SYGVKD. CDR3 length equals 16 residues. This CDR3 reads CAISESTGLGNQPQHF. The CDR3 DNA sequence: TGTGCCATCAGTGAGTCGACGGGGCTTGGCAATCAGCCCCAGCATTTT.

The chain couples TRBV5-1 to TRBJ1-3; D not certain. Trimming took 4 bases from V and 0 from J, leaving 5 bases between them. The CDR3 covers 13 residues. Per the germline V gene, CDR1 is SGHRS and CDR2 is YFSETQ. The CDR3 sequence is CASSPDSGNTIYF. The CDR3 DNA reads as TGCGCCAGCAGCCCCGACTCTGGAAACACCATATATTTT.

This clone was recorded once. This chain uses TRBV28 with TRBJ1-6, with D tentatively TRBD1 (5 bases). Trimming removed 6 bases at V and 8 bases at J, with 8 bases between. This CDR3 comprises 12 residues. CDR1 and CDR2 (germline): MDHEN, SYDVKM. CDR3 in DNA: TGTGCCAGCAGCCAGGGATATTCACCCCTCCACTTT. Translating gives CASSQGYSPLHF.